The 3 T cell receptor beta chains below all came from one sample that was sequenced in a study of spatial heterogeneity in lung cancer (dated by TCRdb to between 2018 and 2020). Libraries came from 5' RACE. TCRdb lists the instrument as NextSeq 500. TCRdb redid the processing of the public reads, applying fastp at Q25 and MiXCR, and retained in-frame beta chains. Records with the same CDR3 protein are collapsed into one entry carrying the most frequent genes and DNA. Within this sample are 24,000 or so distinct CDR3 sequences, with approximately 7.2% of them counted one time only. The leading ten clones occupy around 15% of the sample. The meaning of the sample's time point label: sample taken at primary tumor resection. TCR sequencing used whole RNA extracted from tumor and nontumor lung tissue, or from cryopreserved PBMC samples, without cell sorting. The source material was PBMCs, sampled at surgery. Every receptor here comes from a male donor with early-stage non-small cell lung cancer.

In the case of this clonotype: A much larger clone sits a single nucleotide away, making a read error possible. CDR3 loop: CASRPGGTKDTQYF. DNA of the CDR3: TGTGCCAGCCGTCCGGGGGGGACGAAAGATACGCAGTATTTT. The rearrangement joins TRBV28 to TRBJ2-3; 8 bases align to TRBD2. This CDR3 has 14 residues. Germline lookup yields CDR1 MDHEN and CDR2 SYDVKM. V shed 8 bases, J shed 5 bases, and the junction held 9 bases outside the gene matches.

In its sample, this clonotype was seen a few times. The J gene is TRBJ2-2, the V gene TRBV4-2; 9 bases are shared with TRBD1. CDR3 length equals 16 residues. From germline, CDR1 is LGHNA and CDR2 YNFKEQ. Trimming at V came to 3 bases and at J to 3 bases, leaving 5 bases not matched to a gene. The CDR3 loop reads CASSQPTGGDTGELFF. The CDR3 DNA reads as TGTGCCAGCAGCCAGCCTACAGGGGGCGACACCGGGGAGCTGTTTTTT.

This clonotype came up many times. V usage is TRBV24-1 and J usage is TRBJ2-1; D is unclear. The V gene's germline CDR1 is KGHDR and CDR2 SFDVKD. V was cut by 4 bases and J by 0 bases, with 15 bases left in between. The CDR3 length is 17 residues. DNA of the CDR3: TGTGCCACCAGTGACCCCGGCGGTGCGAGCTCCTACAATGAGCAGTTCTTC. Its translation: CATSDPGGASSYNEQFF.